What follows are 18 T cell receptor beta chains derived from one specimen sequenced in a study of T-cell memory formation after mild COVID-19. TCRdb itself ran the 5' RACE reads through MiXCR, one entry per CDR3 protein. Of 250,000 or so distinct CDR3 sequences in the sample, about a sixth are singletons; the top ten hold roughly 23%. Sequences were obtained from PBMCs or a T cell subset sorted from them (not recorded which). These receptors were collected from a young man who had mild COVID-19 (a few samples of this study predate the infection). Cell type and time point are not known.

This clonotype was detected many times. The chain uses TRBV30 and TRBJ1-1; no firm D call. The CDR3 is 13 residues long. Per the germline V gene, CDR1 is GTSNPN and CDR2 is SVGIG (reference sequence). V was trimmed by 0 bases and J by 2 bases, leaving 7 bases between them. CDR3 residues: CAWSVEGNTEAFF. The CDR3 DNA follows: TGTGCCTGGAGTGTTGAGGGCAACACTGAAGCTTTCTTT.

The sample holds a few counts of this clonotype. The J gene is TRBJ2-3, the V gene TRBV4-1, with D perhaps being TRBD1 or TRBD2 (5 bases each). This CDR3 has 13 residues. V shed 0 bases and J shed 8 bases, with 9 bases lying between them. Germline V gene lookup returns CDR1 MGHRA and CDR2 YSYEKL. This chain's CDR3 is CASSQDWGRTQYF. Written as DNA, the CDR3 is TGCGCCAGCAGCCAAGACTGGGGACGTACGCAGTATTTT.

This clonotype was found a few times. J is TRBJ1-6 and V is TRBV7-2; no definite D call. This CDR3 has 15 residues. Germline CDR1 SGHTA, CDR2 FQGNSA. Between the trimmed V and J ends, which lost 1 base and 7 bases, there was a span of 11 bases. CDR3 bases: TGTGCCAGCAGCTTAGTGCGGGGAGGCAATTCACCCCTCCACTTT. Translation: CASSLVRGGNSPLHF.

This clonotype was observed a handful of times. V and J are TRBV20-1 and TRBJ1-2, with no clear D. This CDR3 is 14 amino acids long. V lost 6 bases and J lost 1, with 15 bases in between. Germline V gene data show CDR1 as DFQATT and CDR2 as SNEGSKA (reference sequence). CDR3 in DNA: TGCAGTGCCGAGGGAGATCCCCGTAACTATGGCTACACCTTC. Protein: CSAEGDPRNYGYTF.

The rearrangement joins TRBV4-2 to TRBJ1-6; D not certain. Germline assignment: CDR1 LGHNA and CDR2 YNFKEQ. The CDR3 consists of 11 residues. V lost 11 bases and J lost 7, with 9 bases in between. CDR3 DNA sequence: TGTGCCTTAAAACAGAATTCACCCCTCCACTTT. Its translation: CALKQNSPLHF.

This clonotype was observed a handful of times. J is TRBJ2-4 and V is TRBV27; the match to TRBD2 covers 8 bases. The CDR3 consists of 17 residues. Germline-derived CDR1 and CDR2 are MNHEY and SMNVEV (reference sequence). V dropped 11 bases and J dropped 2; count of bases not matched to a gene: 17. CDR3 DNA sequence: TGTGCCGGAGGAAGCCTTCGGGGGGGCCTTACCAAAAACATTCAGTACTTC. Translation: CAGGSLRGGLTKNIQYF.

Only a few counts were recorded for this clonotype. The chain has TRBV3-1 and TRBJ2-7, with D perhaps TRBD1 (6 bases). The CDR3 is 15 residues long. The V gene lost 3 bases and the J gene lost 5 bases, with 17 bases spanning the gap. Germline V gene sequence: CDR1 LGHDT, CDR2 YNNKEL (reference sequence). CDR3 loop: CASSHSRDILHEQYV. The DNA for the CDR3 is TGTGCCAGCAGCCATAGTCGGGACATTCTACACGAGCAGTACGTC.

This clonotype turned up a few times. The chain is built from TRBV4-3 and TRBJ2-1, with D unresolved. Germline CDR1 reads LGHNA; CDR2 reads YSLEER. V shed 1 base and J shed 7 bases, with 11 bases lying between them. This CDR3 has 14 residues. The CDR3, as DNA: TGCGCCAGCAGCCAAGTAGGTCTGATAAATGAGCAGTTCTTC. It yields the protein CASSQVGLINEQFF.

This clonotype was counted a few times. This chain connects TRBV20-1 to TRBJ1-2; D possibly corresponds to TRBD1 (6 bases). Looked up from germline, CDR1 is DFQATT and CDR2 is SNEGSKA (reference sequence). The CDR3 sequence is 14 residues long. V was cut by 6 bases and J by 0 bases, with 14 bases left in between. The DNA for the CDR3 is TGCAGTGCCGCACAGGGAACGGCTAACTATGGCTACACCTTC. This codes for CSAAQGTANYGYTF.

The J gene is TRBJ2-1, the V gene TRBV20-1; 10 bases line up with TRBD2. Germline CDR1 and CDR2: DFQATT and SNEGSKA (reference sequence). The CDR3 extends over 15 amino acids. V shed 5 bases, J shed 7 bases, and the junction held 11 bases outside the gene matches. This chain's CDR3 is CSAGESGGAINEQFF. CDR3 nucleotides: TGCAGTGCTGGGGAAAGCGGGGGGGCCATAAATGAGCAGTTCTTC.

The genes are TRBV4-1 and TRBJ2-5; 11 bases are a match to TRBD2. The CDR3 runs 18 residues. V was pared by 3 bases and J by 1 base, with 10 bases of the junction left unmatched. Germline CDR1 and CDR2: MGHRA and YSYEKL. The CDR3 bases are TGCGCCAGCAGCCAGTTACTCGATAGCGGGGGGGTCCAAGAGACCCAGTACTTC. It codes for CASSQLLDSGGVQETQYF.

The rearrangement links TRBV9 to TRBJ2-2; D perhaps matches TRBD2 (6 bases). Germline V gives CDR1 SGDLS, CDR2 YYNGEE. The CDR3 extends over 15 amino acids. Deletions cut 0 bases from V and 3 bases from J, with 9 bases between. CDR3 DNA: TGTGCCAGCAGCGTAGGGGACTTGTACACCGGGGAGCTGTTTTTT. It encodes CASSVGDLYTGELFF.

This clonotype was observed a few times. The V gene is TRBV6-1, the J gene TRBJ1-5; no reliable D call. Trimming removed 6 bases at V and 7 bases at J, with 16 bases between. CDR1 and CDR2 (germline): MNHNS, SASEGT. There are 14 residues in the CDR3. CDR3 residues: CASRYFGVRQPQHF. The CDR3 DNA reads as TGTGCCAGCAGGTACTTCGGGGTTCGGCAGCCCCAGCATTTT.

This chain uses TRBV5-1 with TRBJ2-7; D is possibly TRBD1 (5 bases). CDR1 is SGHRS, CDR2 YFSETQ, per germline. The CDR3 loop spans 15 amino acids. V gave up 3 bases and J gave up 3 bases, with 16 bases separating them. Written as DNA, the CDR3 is TGCGCCAGCAGCTCCCAAGGGAAAGGGGTCTACGAGCAGTACTTC. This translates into CASSSQGKGVYEQYF.

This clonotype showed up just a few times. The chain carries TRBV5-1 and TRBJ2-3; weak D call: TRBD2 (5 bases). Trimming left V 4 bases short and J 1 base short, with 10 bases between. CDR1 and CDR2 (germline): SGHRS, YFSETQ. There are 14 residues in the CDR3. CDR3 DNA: TGCGCCAGCAGCCCTGTGAGGGGCACAGATACGCAGTATTTT. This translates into CASSPVRGTDTQYF. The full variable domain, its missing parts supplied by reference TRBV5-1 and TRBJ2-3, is KAGVTQTPRYLIKTRGQQVTLSCSPISGHRSVSWYQQTPGQGLQFLFEYFSETQRNKGNFPGRFSGRQFSNSRSEMNVSTLELGDSALYLCASSPVRGTDTQYFGPGTRLTVL.

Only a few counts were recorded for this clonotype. The CDR3 DNA is TGCGCCAGCAGCTGGGACCCCGGCACAGATACGCAGTATTTT. Amino acid sequence: CASSWDPGTDTQYF. The V and J genes are TRBV5-1 and TRBJ2-3; D is tentatively TRBD1 or TRBD2 (5 bases each). Trimming shortened V by 3 bases and J by 1 base, and 9 bases separated the two germline ends. Germline V gene sequence: CDR1 SGHRS, CDR2 YFSETQ. The CDR3 is 14 amino acids.

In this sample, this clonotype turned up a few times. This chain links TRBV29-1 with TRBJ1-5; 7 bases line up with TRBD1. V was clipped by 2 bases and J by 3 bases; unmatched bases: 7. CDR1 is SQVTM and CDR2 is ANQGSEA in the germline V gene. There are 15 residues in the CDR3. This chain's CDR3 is CSVECYRGINQPQHF. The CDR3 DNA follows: TGCAGCGTTGAATGCTACAGGGGAATCAATCAGCCCCAGCATTTT.

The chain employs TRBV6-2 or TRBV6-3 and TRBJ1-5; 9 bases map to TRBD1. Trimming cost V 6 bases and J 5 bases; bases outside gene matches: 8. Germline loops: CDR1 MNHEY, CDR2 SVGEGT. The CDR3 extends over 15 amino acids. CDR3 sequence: CASSLLGQGYQPQHF. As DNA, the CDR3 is TGTGCCAGCAGCCTATTGGGACAGGGCTATCAGCCCCAGCATTTT.